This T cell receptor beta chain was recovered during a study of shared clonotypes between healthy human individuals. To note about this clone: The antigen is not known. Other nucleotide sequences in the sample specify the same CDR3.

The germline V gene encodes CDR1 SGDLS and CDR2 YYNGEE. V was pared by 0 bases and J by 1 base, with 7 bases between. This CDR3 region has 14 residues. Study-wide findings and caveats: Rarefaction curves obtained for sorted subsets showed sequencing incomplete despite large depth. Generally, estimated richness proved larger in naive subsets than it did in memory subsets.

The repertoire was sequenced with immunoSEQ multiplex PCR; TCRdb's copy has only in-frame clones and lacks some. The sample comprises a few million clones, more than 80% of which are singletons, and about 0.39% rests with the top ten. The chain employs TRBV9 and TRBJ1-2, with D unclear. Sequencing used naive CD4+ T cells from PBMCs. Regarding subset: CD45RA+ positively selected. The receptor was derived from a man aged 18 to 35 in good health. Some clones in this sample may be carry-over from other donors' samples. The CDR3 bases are TGTGCCAGCAGCGTAGGGGGAGTTAACTATGGCTACACCTTC. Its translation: CASSVGGVNYGYTF. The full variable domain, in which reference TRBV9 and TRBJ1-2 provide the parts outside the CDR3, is DSGVTQTPKHLITATGQRVTLRCSPRSGDLSVYWYQQSLDQGLQFLIQYYNGEERAKGNILERFSAQQFPDLHSELNLSSLELGDSALYFCASSVGGVNYGYTFGSGTRLTVV.